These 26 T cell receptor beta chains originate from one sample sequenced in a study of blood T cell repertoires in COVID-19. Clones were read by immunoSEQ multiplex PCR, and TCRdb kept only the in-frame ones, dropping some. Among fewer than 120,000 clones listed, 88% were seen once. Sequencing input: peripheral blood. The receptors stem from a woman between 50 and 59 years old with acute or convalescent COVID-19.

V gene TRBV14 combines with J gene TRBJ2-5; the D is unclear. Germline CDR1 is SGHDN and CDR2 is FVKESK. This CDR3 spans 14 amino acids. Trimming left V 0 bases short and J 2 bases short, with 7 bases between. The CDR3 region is CASSQDPPQETQYF. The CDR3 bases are TGTGCCAGCAGCCAAGATCCCCCACAAGAGACCCAGTACTTC.

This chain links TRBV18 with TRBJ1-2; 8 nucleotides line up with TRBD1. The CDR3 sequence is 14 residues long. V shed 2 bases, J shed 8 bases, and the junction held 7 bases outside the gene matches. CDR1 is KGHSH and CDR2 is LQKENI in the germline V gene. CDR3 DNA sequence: TGTGCCAGCTCACCAGAGGGACAGGAAGGGGGCTACACCTTC. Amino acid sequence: CASSPEGQEGGYTF.

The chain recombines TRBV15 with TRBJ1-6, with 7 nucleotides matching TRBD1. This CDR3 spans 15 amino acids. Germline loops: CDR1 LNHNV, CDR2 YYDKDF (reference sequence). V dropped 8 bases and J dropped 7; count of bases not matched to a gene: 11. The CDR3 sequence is CATGGQPRGNSPLHF. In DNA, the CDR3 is TGTGCCACCGGGGGACAGCCGCGCGGGAATTCACCCCTCCACTTT.

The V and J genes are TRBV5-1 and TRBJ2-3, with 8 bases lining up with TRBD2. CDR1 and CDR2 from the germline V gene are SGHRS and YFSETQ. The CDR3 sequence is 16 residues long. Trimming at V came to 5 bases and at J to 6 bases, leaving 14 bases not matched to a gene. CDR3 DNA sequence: TGCGCCAGCAGAATCCGGACGTCACTAGCGGCTGATACGCAGTATTTT. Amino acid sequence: CASRIRTSLAADTQYF.

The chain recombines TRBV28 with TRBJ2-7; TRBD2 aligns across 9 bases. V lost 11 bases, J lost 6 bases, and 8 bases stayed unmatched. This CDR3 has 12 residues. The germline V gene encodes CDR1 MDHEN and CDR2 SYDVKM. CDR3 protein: CAAGGRLREQYF. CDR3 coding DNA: TGTGCCGCGGGGGGGAGACTCCGCGAGCAGTACTTC.

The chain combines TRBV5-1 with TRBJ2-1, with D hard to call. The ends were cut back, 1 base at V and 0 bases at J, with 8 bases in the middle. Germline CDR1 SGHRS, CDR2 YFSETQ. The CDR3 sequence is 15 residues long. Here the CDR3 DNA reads TGCGCCAGCAGCTTGATCACGAGCTCCTACAATGAGCAGTTCTTC. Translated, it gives CASSLITSSYNEQFF.

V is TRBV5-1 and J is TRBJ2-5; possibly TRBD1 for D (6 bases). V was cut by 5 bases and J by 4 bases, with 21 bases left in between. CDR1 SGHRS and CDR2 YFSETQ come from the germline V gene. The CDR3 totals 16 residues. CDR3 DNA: TGCGCCAGCAGGTCAATTCCGGGACATCTTACAGAGACCCAGTACTTC. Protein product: CASRSIPGHLTETQYF.

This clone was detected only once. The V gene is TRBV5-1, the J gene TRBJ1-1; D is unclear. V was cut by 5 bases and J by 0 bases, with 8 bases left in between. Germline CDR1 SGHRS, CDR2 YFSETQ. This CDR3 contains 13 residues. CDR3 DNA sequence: TGCGCCAGCAGGTTAAACATGAACACTGAAGCTTTCTTT. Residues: CASRLNMNTEAFF.

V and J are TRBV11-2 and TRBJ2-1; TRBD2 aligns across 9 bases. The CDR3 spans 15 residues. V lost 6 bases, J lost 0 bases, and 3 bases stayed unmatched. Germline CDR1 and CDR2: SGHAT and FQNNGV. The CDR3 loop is CASRNSGSSYNEQFF. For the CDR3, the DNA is TGTGCCAGCAGAAATAGCGGGAGCTCCTACAATGAGCAGTTCTTC.

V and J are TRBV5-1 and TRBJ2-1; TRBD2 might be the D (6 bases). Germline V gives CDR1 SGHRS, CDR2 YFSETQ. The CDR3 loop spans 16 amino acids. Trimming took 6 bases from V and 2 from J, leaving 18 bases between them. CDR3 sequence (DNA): TGCGCCAGCACCCCTAGCGTGGCGGGGCCCTACAATGAGCAGTTCTTC. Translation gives CASTPSVAGPYNEQFF.

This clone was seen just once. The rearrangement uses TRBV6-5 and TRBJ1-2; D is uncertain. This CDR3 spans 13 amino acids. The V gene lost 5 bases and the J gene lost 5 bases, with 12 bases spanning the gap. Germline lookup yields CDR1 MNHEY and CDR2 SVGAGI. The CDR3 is CASSPRERYGYTF. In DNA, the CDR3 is TGTGCCAGCAGTCCCCGGGAGCGTTATGGCTACACCTTC.

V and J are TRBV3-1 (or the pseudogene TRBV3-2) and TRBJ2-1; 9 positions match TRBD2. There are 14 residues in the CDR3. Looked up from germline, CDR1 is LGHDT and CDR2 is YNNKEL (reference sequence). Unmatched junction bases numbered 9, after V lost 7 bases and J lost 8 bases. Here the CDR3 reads CASKTSGEAHEQFF. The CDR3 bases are TGTGCCAGCAAGACTAGCGGAGAAGCCCATGAGCAGTTCTTC.

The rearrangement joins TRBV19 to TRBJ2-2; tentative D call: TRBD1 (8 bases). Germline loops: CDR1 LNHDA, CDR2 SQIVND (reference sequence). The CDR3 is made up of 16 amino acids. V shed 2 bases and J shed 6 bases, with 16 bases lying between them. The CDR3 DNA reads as TGTGCCAGTAGTATACGGACAGGGAGGGGCGCCGGGGAGCTGTTTTTT. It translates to CASSIRTGRGAGELFF.

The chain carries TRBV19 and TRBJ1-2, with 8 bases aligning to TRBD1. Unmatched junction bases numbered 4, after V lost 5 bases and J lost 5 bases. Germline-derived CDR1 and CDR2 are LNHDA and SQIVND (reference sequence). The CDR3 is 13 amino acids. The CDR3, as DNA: TGTGCCAGTAGTTTCGGACAGGGATATGGCTACACCTTC. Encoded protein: CASSFGQGYGYTF.

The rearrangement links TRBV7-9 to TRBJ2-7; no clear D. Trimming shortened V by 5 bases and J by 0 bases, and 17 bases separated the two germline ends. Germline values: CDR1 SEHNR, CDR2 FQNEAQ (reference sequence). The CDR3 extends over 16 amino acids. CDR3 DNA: TGTGCCAGCAGCCCACGCACCATCCACACCTCCTACGAGCAGTACTTC. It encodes CASSPRTIHTSYEQYF.

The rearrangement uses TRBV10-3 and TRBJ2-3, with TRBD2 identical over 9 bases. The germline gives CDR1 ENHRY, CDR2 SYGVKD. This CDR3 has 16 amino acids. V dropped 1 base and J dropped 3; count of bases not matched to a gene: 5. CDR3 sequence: CAISEWGGRETDTQYF. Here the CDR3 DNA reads TGTGCCATCAGTGAGTGGGGCGGGAGGGAGACAGATACGCAGTATTTT.

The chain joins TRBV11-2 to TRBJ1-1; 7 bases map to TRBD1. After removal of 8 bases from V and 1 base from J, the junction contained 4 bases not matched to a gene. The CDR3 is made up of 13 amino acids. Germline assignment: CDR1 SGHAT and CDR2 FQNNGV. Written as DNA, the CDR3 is TGTGCCAGCGGCAGGGGGAGGAACACTGAAGCTTTCTTT. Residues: CASGRGRNTEAFF.

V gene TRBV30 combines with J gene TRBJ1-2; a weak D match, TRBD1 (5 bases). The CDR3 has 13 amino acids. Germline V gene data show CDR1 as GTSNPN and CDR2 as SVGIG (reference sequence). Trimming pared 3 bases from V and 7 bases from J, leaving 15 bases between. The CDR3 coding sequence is TGTGCCTGGAGGGGGCCAGGGTCCCTTGGCTACACCTTC. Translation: CAWRGPGSLGYTF.

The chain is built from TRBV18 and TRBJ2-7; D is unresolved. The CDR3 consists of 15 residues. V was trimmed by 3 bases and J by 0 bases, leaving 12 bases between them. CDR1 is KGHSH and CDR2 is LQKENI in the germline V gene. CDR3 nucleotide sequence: TGTGCCAGCTCACCTTTCGGTTCTTCCTCCTACGAGCAGTACTTC. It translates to CASSPFGSSSYEQYF.

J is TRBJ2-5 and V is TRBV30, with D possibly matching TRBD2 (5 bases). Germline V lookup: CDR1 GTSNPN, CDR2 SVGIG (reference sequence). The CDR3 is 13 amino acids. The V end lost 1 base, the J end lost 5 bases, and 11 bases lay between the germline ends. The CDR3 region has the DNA TGTGCCTGGAGTGCGGACTTCTCCGAGACCCAGTACTTC. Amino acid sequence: CAWSADFSETQYF.

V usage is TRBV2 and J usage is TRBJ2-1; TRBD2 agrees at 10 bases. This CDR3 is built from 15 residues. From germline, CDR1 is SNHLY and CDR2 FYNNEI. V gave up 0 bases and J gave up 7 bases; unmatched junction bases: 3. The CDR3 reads CASSEASGRINEQFF. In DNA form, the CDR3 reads TGTGCCAGCAGTGAAGCTAGCGGGAGGATAAATGAGCAGTTCTTC.

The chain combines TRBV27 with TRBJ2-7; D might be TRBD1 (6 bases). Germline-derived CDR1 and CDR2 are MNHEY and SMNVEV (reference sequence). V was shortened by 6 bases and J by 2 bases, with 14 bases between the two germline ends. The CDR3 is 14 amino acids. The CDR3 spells CASSRAGVAYEQYF. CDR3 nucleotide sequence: TGTGCCAGCAGCAGGGCAGGGGTGGCCTACGAGCAGTACTTC.

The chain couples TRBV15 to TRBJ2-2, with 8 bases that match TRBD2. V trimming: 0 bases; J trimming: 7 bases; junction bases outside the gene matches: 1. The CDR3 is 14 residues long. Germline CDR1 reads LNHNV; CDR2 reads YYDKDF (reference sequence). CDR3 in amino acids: CATSRELAVGELFF. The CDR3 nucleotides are TGTGCCACCAGCAGAGAACTAGCGGTCGGGGAGCTGTTTTTT.

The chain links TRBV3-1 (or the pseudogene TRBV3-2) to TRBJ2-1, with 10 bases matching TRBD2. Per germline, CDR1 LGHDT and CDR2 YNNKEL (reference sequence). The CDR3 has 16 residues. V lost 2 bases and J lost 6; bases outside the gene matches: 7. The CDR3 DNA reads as TGTGCCAGCAGCCAACGGGGACTAGCGTCAGGCAATGAGCAGTTCTTC. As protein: CASSQRGLASGNEQFF.

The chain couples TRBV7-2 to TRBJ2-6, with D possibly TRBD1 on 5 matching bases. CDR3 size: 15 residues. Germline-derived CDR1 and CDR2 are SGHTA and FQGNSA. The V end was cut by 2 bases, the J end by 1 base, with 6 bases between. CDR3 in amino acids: CASSLWTSGANVLTF. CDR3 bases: TGTGCCAGCAGCTTATGGACATCTGGGGCCAACGTCCTGACTTTC.

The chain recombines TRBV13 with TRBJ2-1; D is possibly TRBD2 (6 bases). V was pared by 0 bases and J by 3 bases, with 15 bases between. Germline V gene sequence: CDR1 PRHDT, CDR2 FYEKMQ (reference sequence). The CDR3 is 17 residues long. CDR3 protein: CASSLGAGSGNYNEQFF. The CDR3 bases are TGTGCCAGCAGCTTAGGGGCGGGATCTGGGAACTACAATGAGCAGTTCTTC.